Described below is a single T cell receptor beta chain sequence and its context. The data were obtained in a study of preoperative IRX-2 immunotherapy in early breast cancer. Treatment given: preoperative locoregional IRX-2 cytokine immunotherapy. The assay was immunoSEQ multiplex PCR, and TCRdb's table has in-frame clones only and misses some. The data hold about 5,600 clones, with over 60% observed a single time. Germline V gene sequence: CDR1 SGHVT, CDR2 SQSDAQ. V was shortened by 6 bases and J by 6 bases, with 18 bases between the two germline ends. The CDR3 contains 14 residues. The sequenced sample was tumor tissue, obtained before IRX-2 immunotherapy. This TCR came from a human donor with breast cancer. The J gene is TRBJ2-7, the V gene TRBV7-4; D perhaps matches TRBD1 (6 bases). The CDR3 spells CASRDPRGTGEQYF. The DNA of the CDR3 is TGTGCCAGCAGGGATCCCAGGGGTACCGGCGAGCAGTACTTC.